A selection of T cell receptor beta chains follows, all from one sample in a study of blood T cell repertoires in COVID-19. Here immunoSEQ multiplex PCR was the method, and the copy in TCRdb shows in-frame clones only, minus some. The sample has 80,000 to 95,000 clones, 81% seen once; the top ten hold around 4.8%. The specimen was peripheral blood. These receptors originate from a man aged 80 or over with COVID-19, enrolled during active disease. Both conserved end residues are part of each CDR3. Each record gives: J gene, D gene, V gene, CDR3 DNA, CDR3 protein. The D gene is left open where the match is weak.

TRBJ2-5,TRBD1,TRBV10-3,TGTGCCATCAGCCCGGAACAGGGGACAGAGACCCAGTACTTC,CAISPEQGTETQYF
TRBJ2-3,NA,TRBV24-1,TGTGCCACCAGTGATTCGGACTCCAGTGTCACAGATACGCAGTATTTT,CATSDSDSSVTDTQYF
TRBJ1-4,NA,TRBV6-6,TGTGCCAGCAGTTATCCGCAGGGTCACGAAAAACTGTTTTTT,CASSYPQGHEKLFF
TRBJ2-5,TRBD2,TRBV6-5,TGTGCCAGCAGTATGTGGGAGGGCCGGGTAGAGACCCAGTACTTC,CASSMWEGRVETQYF
TRBJ2-3,NA,TRBV6-2/TRBV6-3,TGTGCCAGCAGTTACTTGGGCGGGGACACAGATACGCAGTATTTT,CASSYLGGDTDTQYF
TRBJ2-5,TRBD1,TRBV11-2,TGTGCCAGCAGCCGACGGAGGACAGGGGGGGCAGAGACCCAGTACTTC,CASSRRRTGGAETQYF
TRBJ2-1,TRBD1,TRBV18,TGTGCCAGCTCACCGGCCAGGGGGCACAACAATGAGCAGTTCTTC,CASSPARGHNNEQFF
TRBJ1-4,NA,TRBV4-2,TGTGCCAGCAGCCTTCAGAGGGGGGGCCTACTGTTTTTT,CASSLQRGGLLFF
TRBJ1-1,TRBD1,TRBV10-3,TGTGCCATCAACGGACAGGGACCTGGCACTGAAGCTTTCTTT,CAINGQGPGTEAFF
TRBJ1-2,TRBD1,TRBV29-1,TGCAGCGCTCGGGACAGCCAACTTGGTGGCTACACCTTC,CSARDSQLGGYTF
TRBJ2-1,TRBD1,TRBV5-1,TGCGCCAGCAGCATACAGGGGGTCGAAGTAGCAAATGAGCAGTTCTTC,CASSIQGVEVANEQFF
TRBJ2-5,TRBD2,TRBV5-4,TGTGCCAGCAGCCCCGGACTAGCGGGGGTTCGGCGGGGGGAGACCCAGTACTTC,CASSPGLAGVRRGETQYF
TRBJ1-2,TRBD1,TRBV7-2,TGTGCCAGCAGGGGGGGGACAGGGACAGACTATGGCTACACCTTC,CASRGGTGTDYGYTF
TRBJ2-7,NA,TRBV7-2,TGTGCCAGCAGCTTAAGACTCGGTAGCGGTTACGAGCAGTACTTC,CASSLRLGSGYEQYF
TRBJ2-1,TRBD1,TRBV19,TGTGCCAGTAGTATCGGCAGGGGGAATTATGAGCAGTTCTTC,CASSIGRGNYEQFF
TRBJ2-1,NA,TRBV9,TGTGCCAGCAGCGTAGACAGAAGATACAATGAGCAGTTCTTC,CASSVDRRYNEQFF
TRBJ2-3,NA,TRBV19,TGTGCCAGTAATTTGGGGACGGGACAAGTTATTGGTGGCTCAGATACGCAGTATTTT,CASNLGTGQVIGGSDTQYF
TRBJ2-7,TRBD1,TRBV5-6,TGTGCCAGCAGCCTCGGGGGACAGGGGAACAACGAGCAGTACTTC,CASSLGGQGNNEQYF